This record looks at one T cell receptor beta chain sequence and its context. There is no known antigen for this receptor. Base qualities are not recorded, but no much larger clone differs from it by a single base. The entire isolated RNA was reverse transcribed using the High Capacity cDNA Reverse Transcription Kit, and thus expressed TCRB transcripts were sequenced. Deep immunoSEQ sequencing was performed on naive, central memory and regulatory T cell samples, with an average of roughly 3.6 million total reads per sample. After sorted cells were lysed in RLT buffer, RNA was extracted with DNase-treated RNeasy Micro or Mini kits, with the choice depending on cell number. Each cell subset was processed on its own to prevent cross-contamination, while patient and healthy donor samples were processed together. Using the immunoSEQ multiplex PCR, TCRB sequences were amplified from cDNA into 87-bp fragments spanning the CDR3 region. The amplicons were sequenced using the Illumina HiSeq platform. As for how the authors treated the data: PCR bias was corrected computationally using synthetic template baselines, and reads within Hamming distance 2 were collapsed, with unmergeable singletons discarded. Reads were aligned against IMGT so that V, D and J genes, CDR3 length and insertions or deletions at six rearrangement sites could be assigned. Within each subset, clonotype counts were normalized to the number of sorted cells before true diversity and Gini coefficients were calculated with the tcR R package. The overlap coefficient, calculated on TCRB nucleotide sequences, was used to quantify repertoire sharing. Out-of-frame TCRB sequences from naive cells were analyzed as a proxy for the pre-selection repertoire. In TCRdb, the immuneACCESS table is reduced to in-frame sequences with V and J assigned. These tables do not hold every clone; where another copy was compared, an unresolved V gene accounts for under half, and the others remain unexplained. D and trimming were read from the DNA, whereas the V and J calls and clone size are those reported in that table. The sample table lists around 690,000 clones, over 10% of them with a count of one. The ten largest clones capture about 0.11% of the sample.

This sample stems from a study of beta chain features in type 1 diabetes (dated by TCRdb to 2017 to 2018). For the study in its entirety: Patients and healthy donors did not differ in mean age, gender distribution, total cell number or subset yield. In the study, TCRB repertoires of sorted circulating CD4+ T cell subsets from recently diagnosed type 1 diabetes patients were compared with those of matched healthy donors. Whereas all 30 or so donors provided naive and central memory subsets, regulatory and stem cell-like memory subsets were isolated from just 8 patients and about eight healthy donors. A total of 85 million to 140 million sorted cells were examined across all samples, and the number of cells per subset was strongly correlated with RNA yield.

The research as a whole found: Sequencing cDNA rather than genomic DNA could over-represent highly expressing activated cells, although activation and CD3 levels did not differ between groups. Naive, central memory and regulatory TCRB repertoires appeared more similar among patients than among healthy donors. Because the HLA sub-analyses included only small numbers of individuals, any influence of HLA type on TCRB rearrangement was left unresolved. Fewer insertions and more nucleotide deletions at VDJ recombination sites were observed in patients with type 1 diabetes, implying thymic rearrangement abnormalities. Type 1 diabetes patients showed a moderate but significant shortening of TCRB CDR3 length in all four CD4+ subsets. Shorter templates might have been favored by PCR, but patient and control samples were amplified and corrected together, so both groups would have been affected equally by any skew.

A single peripheral blood draw of around 120 mL on average was collected from each donor into heparinised tubes. Naive, central memory, regulatory and stem cell-like memory CD4+ T cells were sorted on a BD FACSAria II using a panel including CD45RO, CCR7, CD25, CD127, CD95 and CD27. Every sorted population had a purity above 98%. PBMCs were isolated immediately by Lymphoprep density gradient centrifugation and stained directly without culture. So that batch effects would be minimized, each experiment stained and sorted samples in pairs, pairing one healthy donor with one patient. The CDR3 goes from the cysteine to the phenylalanine over 16 residues. The retained sequence is limited to the CDR3, 48 bases, with the frame set at the first base. Trimming takes 4 bases from V and 0 bases from J, and the germline ends sit 15 bases apart. The germline V gene (reference sequence) yields MNHEY for CDR1 and SMNVEV for CDR2.

This sequence was found in a young man with type 1 diabetes. The sequenced sample was naive CD4+ T cells from blood. Interpreted using the paper, the cell subset or site label stands for: true naive CD4+ T cells. The chain uses TRBV27 and TRBJ1-2; TRBD1 is a possible D gene, resting on 6 matching bases. DNA sequence: TGTGCCAGCAGTTCCTCCCGGACAGCGACTAACTATGGCTACACCTTC. Translated, it gives CASSSSRTATNYGYTF.